These 30 T cell receptor beta chains originate from one sample sequenced in a study of blood T cells in healthy people across ages. Sample-barcoded 5' priming and a J-beta primer mix drove a second PCR of roughly 7 to 11 cycles. TCRdb re-called the 5' RACE reads through MiXCR, storing one row per CDR3 protein. The repertoire includes hundreds of thousands of distinct CDR3 sequences, approximately 25% of them detected once, and roughly 9.4% sits in the top ten. This sample also appeared in a second study, on T cells of mothers and their children.

Material: blood. The receptors were gathered from a boy aged 10-17 years in good health.

This chain links TRBV6-2 or TRBV6-3 with TRBJ2-5; the match to TRBD2 covers 13 bases. The CDR3 is made up of 19 amino acids. V trimming: 4 bases; J trimming: 0 bases; junction bases outside the gene matches: 11. Germline V gives CDR1 MNHEY, CDR2 SVGEGT. In nucleotides, the CDR3 is TGTGCCAGCAGTTTGCCGAGTTCCGGACTAGCGGGGGACCAAGAGACCCAGTACTTC. The encoded protein is CASSLPSSGLAGDQETQYF.

The rearrangement uses TRBV21-1 and TRBJ1-1; the table assigns TRBD1, which was not confirmed against the DNA. TRBV21-1 represents a pseudogene. This CDR3 contains 13 residues. The CDR3 sequence: CATPNRGLTEAFF. In nucleotides, the CDR3 is TGTGCCACCCCGAACAGGGGACTTACTGAAGCTTTCTTT.

V gene TRBV20-1 combines with J gene TRBJ2-7; D assignment may be TRBD1 or TRBD2 (6 bases each). V was clipped by 1 base and J by 3 bases, with 10 bases between them. CDR1 and CDR2 from the germline V gene are DFQATT and SNEGSKA (reference sequence). The CDR3 is 13 residues long. The CDR3 loop is CSARVGGLYEQYF. The CDR3 bases are TGCAGTGCTAGAGTCGGGGGCCTCTACGAGCAGTACTTC.

The chain uses TRBV5-1 and TRBJ2-5; tentative D call: TRBD2 (7 bases). In germline, CDR1 is SGHRS, CDR2 YFSETQ. V shed 7 bases and J shed 5 bases, with 18 bases lying between them. This CDR3 is built from 14 residues. CDR3 residues: CASAIHREGETQYF. DNA for the CDR3: TGCGCCAGCGCGATCCACAGGGAGGGCGAGACCCAGTACTTC.

The rearrangement joins TRBV24-1 to TRBJ2-5; 8 bases line up with TRBD2. Germline lookup yields CDR1 KGHDR and CDR2 SFDVKD. The CDR3 length is 16 residues. V lost 3 bases to trimming and J lost 0 bases; unmatched junction nucleotides: 5. The CDR3 here is CATSDGKRGHQETQYF. CDR3 coding DNA: TGTGCCACCAGTGATGGCAAGCGGGGGCACCAAGAGACCCAGTACTTC.

This clonotype was seen ten or more times. The rearrangement links TRBV7-9 to TRBJ2-5; D is tentatively TRBD1 or TRBD2 (5 bases each). V was pared by 3 bases and J by 5 bases, with 10 bases between. The CDR3 is 13 amino acids. Germline values: CDR1 SEHNR, CDR2 FQNEAQ (reference sequence). The CDR3 region has the DNA TGTGCCAGCAGCTTGGGGGAAGTGGAGACCCAGTACTTC. Translation: CASSLGEVETQYF.

This clonotype has just a few counts. The rearrangement joins TRBV24-1 to TRBJ2-5; D is unclear. The assigned J gene may be wrong: the sequence end matches TRBJ2-1 better. The CDR3 contains 13 residues. Germline CDR1 KGHDR, CDR2 SFDVKD. The CDR3 protein is CATSGLGYNEQFF. The CDR3 DNA follows: TGTGCCACCAGTGGACTTGGCTACAATGAGCAGTTCTTC.

This chain connects TRBV6-5 to TRBJ1-3; D remains unclear. V dropped 0 bases and J dropped 4 bases, with 16 bases sitting between them. Looked up from germline, CDR1 is MNHEY and CDR2 is SVGAGI. This CDR3 has 17 residues. The DNA of the CDR3 is TGTGCCAGCAGTTACTCGAGGCCTCCTTCGTGGGGAAACACCATATATTTT. Its protein is CASSYSRPPSWGNTIYF.

The chain carries TRBV7-9 and TRBJ2-7; the D gene is possibly TRBD1 (5 bases). V lost 6 bases to trimming and J lost 5 bases, with 11 bases between them. Per the germline V gene, CDR1 is SEHNR and CDR2 is FQNEAQ (reference sequence). The CDR3 is 12 amino acids. The CDR3: CASSATANEQYF. CDR3 DNA sequence: TGTGCCAGCAGTGCGACAGCCAACGAGCAGTACTTC.

This clonotype has a handful of counts. In nucleotides, the CDR3 is TGTGCCAGCAGTGAAGCTATCTCGAGCTCCTACAATGAGCAGTTCTTC. It translates to CASSEAISSSYNEQFF. The chain carries TRBV2 and TRBJ2-1; D not resolved. Germline CDR1 is SNHLY and CDR2 is FYNNEI. This CDR3 has 16 residues. V lost 0 bases, J lost 0 bases, and 9 bases lay in between. The full variable domain, completed using reference TRBV2 and TRBJ2-1, is EPEVTQTPSHQVTQMGQEVILRCVPISNHLYFYWYRQILGQKVEFLVSFYNNEISEKSEIFDDQFSVERPDGSNFTLKIRSTKLEDSAMYFCASSEAISSSYNEQFFGPGTRLTVL.

J is TRBJ2-1 and V is TRBV6-5; perhaps TRBD1 as D (5 bases). The ends were cut back, 8 bases at V and 2 bases at J, with 16 bases in the middle. Germline-derived CDR1 and CDR2 are MNHEY and SVGAGI. CDR3 length: 15 residues. The chain's CDR3 is CASLKRQGAYNEQFF. CDR3 in DNA: TGTGCCAGCTTAAAACGGCAGGGTGCCTACAATGAGCAGTTCTTC.

This clonotype showed up many times. J is TRBJ2-6 and V is TRBV4-3; D gene ambiguous. Germline CDR1 is LGHNA and CDR2 is YSLEER. With 0 bases removed from V and 4 bases from J, the gap between germline ends came to 10 bases. CDR3 length: 16 amino acids. The CDR3: CASSQDQGSGANVLTF. In DNA form, the CDR3 reads TGCGCCAGCAGCCAAGATCAAGGGTCAGGGGCCAACGTCCTGACTTTC.

The V call is TRBV29-1, the J call TRBJ1-2, with D possibly TRBD1 on 6 matching bases. Between the trimmed V and J ends, which lost 0 bases and 6 bases, there was a span of 11 bases. CDR1 and CDR2 (germline): SQVTM, ANQGSEA. CDR3 length equals 13 residues. The CDR3 DNA reads TGCAGCGTTGAAGATGCGGGGGCTGATGGCTACACCTTC. Amino acid sequence: CSVEDAGADGYTF.

This clonotype was seen a handful of times. The chain joins TRBV19 to TRBJ1-2; TRBD1 aligns across 9 bases. Per germline, CDR1 LNHDA and CDR2 SQIVND (reference sequence). The CDR3 contains 13 residues. V was pared by 5 bases and J by 6 bases, with 4 bases of the junction left unmatched. The CDR3, as DNA: TGTGCCAGTAGTTCCCGACAGGGGGATGGCTACACCTTC. Encoded protein: CASSSRQGDGYTF.

This chain joins TRBV6-6 and TRBJ2-5, with a possible D match to TRBD1 (6 bases). The DNA end is more similar to TRBJ2-7, so the J call may be wrong. Per the germline V gene, CDR1 is MNHNY and CDR2 is SVGAGI (reference sequence). The CDR3 runs 14 residues. The CDR3 here is CASTDRMGSYEQYF. The CDR3 nucleotides are TGTGCCAGCACCGACAGGATGGGGTCCTACGAGCAGTACTTC.

There are a few counts of this clonotype. The chain combines TRBV7-6 with TRBJ2-3; 10 bases align to TRBD2. This CDR3 spans 17 amino acids. V was clipped by 5 bases and J by 5 bases; unmatched bases: 13. Germline lookup yields CDR1 SGHVS and CDR2 FNYEAQ. The CDR3 sequence: CASSHPLAGNAGDTQYF. As DNA, the CDR3 is TGTGCCAGCAGCCACCCACTAGCGGGAAATGCGGGAGATACGCAGTATTTT.

This clonotype was detected a few times. The chain combines TRBV28 with TRBJ2-5; D may be TRBD1 or TRBD2 (6 bases each). The CDR3 spans 14 residues. V was shortened by 6 bases and J by 7 bases, with 18 bases between the two germline ends. Germline lookup yields CDR1 MDHEN and CDR2 SYDVKM. The CDR3 sequence is CASSLGGAGGTQYF. The CDR3 DNA reads TGTGCCAGCAGCTTAGGGGGAGCGGGTGGGACCCAGTACTTC.

Only a few counts were recorded for this clonotype. Being one base from a much bigger clone, this may be a read error. The rearrangement uses TRBV12-3 or TRBV12-4 and TRBJ2-6; tentatively, D is TRBD1 (5 bases). The CDR3 runs to 15 residues. Here the CDR3 DNA reads TGTGCCAGCAGTTTTCAAGCCTCTGGGGCCAACGCCCTGACTTTC. Amino acid sequence: CASSFQASGANALTF.

This clonotype has only a few counts. The rearrangement joins TRBV12-3 or TRBV12-4 to TRBJ2-5; D is uncertain. There are 14 residues in the CDR3. Trimming removed 6 bases at V and 9 bases at J, with 20 bases between. The CDR3 reads CASRKNEPSTPQYF. CDR3 DNA: TGTGCCAGCAGGAAAAACGAGCCTTCCACCCCCCAGTACTTC.

This clonotype came up a few times. The chain carries TRBV3-1 and TRBJ1-1; D is ambiguous. Per the germline V gene, CDR1 is LGHDT and CDR2 is YNNKEL (reference sequence). V was shortened by 3 bases and J by 11 bases, with 22 bases between the two germline ends. This CDR3 contains 15 residues. The CDR3 DNA follows: TGTGCCAGCAGCCAGGTTCCTACGTGGCAAGGGATCGCTTTCTTT. Protein product: CASSQVPTWQGIAFF.

In its sample, this clonotype was seen many times. The DNA for the CDR3 is TGTGCCAGCAGCTTATCGGAGGGGCAAGAGACCCAGTACTTC. Its protein product is CASSLSEGQETQYF. The V and J genes are TRBV7-2 and TRBJ2-5, with D maybe TRBD2 (6 bases). The CDR3 contains 14 residues. Per germline, CDR1 SGHTA and CDR2 FQGNSA. The germline V and J ends were trimmed by 2 bases and 2 bases, with 9 bases remaining between them.

As to this clonotype: As the CDR3 is not closed by the conserved phenylalanine or tryptophan, this likely results from a read error. The CDR3 protein is CASSPPKGQGSYEQYS. CDR3 in DNA: TGTGCCAGCAGCCCACCCAAGGGACAGGGGAGCTACGAGCAGTACTCC. The chain recombines TRBV3-1 with TRBJ2-7, with 10 nucleotides matching TRBD1. With V trimmed by 4 bases and J by 3 bases, 9 bases remained unmatched. Germline values: CDR1 LGHDT, CDR2 YNNKEL (reference sequence). The CDR3 runs to 16 residues.

This clonotype has just a few counts. The V gene is TRBV7-2, the J gene TRBJ2-3; 9 positions agree with TRBD1. With V trimmed by 0 bases and J by 4 bases, 5 bases remained unmatched. The CDR3 totals 16 residues. The germline gives CDR1 SGHTA, CDR2 FQGNSA. CDR3 DNA: TGTGCCAGCAGCTTAGCCGGGACAGGGATGGCAGATACGCAGTATTTT. It codes for CASSLAGTGMADTQYF. The full variable domain, completed using reference TRBV7-2 and TRBJ2-3, is GAGVSQSPSNKVTEKGKDVELRCDPISGHTALYWYRQSLGQGLEFLIYFQGNSAPDKSGLPSDRFSAERTGGSVSTLTIQRTQQEDSAVYLCASSLAGTGMADTQYFGPGTRLTVL.

This clonotype was observed a few times. V and J are TRBV7-9 and TRBJ2-2; D not certain. CDR1 is SEHNR and CDR2 is FQNEAQ in the germline V gene (reference sequence). The CDR3 length is 15 residues. V was trimmed by 7 bases and J by 0 bases, leaving 12 bases between them. CDR3: CASNKRGSNTGELFF. The DNA of the CDR3 is TGTGCCAGCAACAAGAGAGGCTCGAACACCGGGGAGCTGTTTTTT.

This clonotype was picked up many times. The V gene is TRBV7-2, the J gene TRBJ2-3; 7 nucleotides agree with TRBD2. Unmatched junction bases numbered 6, after V lost 5 bases and J lost 4 bases. Germline values: CDR1 SGHTA, CDR2 FQGNSA. The CDR3 runs to 14 residues. For the CDR3, the DNA is TGTGCCAGCAGCGTCCCGGGGAGGGCAGATACGCAGTATTTT. Its protein is CASSVPGRADTQYF. Full variable domain (missing parts from reference TRBV7-2 and TRBJ2-3): GAGVSQSPSNKVTEKGKDVELRCDPISGHTALYWYRQSLGQGLEFLIYFQGNSAPDKSGLPSDRFSAERTGGSVSTLTIQRTQQEDSAVYLCASSVPGRADTQYFGPGTRLTVL.

This clonotype came up once. The chain couples TRBV20-1 to TRBJ2-3, with 10 bases that match TRBD2. The germline V gene has CDR1 DFQATT and CDR2 SNEGSKA (reference sequence). V trimming: 1 base; J trimming: 2 bases; junction bases outside the gene matches: 12. The CDR3 extends over 18 amino acids. CDR3 in amino acids: CSARVGLAGVSHTDTQYF. As DNA, the CDR3 is TGCAGTGCTAGAGTAGGGCTAGCGGGAGTTTCTCACACAGATACGCAGTATTTT.

This rearrangement joins TRBV27 to TRBJ2-7; D is uncertain. V lost 8 bases and J lost 2, with 10 bases in between. The germline CDR1 and CDR2 sequences are MNHEY and SMNVEV (reference sequence). This CDR3 spans 12 amino acids. This CDR3 reads CASRGTAYEQYF. CDR3 nucleotides: TGTGCCAGCCGAGGCACCGCCTACGAGCAGTACTTC.

The V and J genes are TRBV5-1 and TRBJ2-7; perhaps D is TRBD1 or TRBD2 (7 bases each). The CDR3 covers 14 residues. Germline assignment: CDR1 SGHRS and CDR2 YFSETQ. Between the trimmed V and J ends, which lost 3 bases and 2 bases, there was a span of 12 bases. The CDR3 protein is CASSWGGQTYEQYF. As DNA, the CDR3 is TGCGCCAGCAGCTGGGGGGGACAGACCTACGAGCAGTACTTC.

The chain combines TRBV20-1 with TRBJ1-1, with D perhaps TRBD1 (5 bases). The CDR3 extends over 13 amino acids. V lost 4 bases to trimming and J lost 5 bases, with 14 bases between them. CDR1 is DFQATT, CDR2 SNEGSKA, per germline (reference sequence). The CDR3 spells CSAKPQGFTEAFF. In DNA, the CDR3 is TGCAGTGCTAAACCTCAGGGTTTTACTGAAGCTTTCTTT.

This clonotype was observed a few times. This chain joins TRBV29-1 and TRBJ1-4; D uncertain. V was cut by 7 bases and J by 13 bases, with 16 bases left in between. The CDR3 is made up of 11 amino acids. From germline, CDR1 is SQVTM and CDR2 ANQGSEA. CDR3 protein: CSANTRERLFF. CDR3 nucleotide sequence: TGCAGCGCCAACACCCGGGAGCGACTGTTTTTT. Variable domain in full (rest from reference TRBV29-1 and TRBJ1-4): SAVISQKPSRDICQRGTSLTIQCQVDSQVTMMFWYRQQPGQSLTLIATANQGSEATYESGFVIDKFPISRPNLTFSTLTVSNMSPEDSSIYLCSANTRERLFFGSGTQLSVL.